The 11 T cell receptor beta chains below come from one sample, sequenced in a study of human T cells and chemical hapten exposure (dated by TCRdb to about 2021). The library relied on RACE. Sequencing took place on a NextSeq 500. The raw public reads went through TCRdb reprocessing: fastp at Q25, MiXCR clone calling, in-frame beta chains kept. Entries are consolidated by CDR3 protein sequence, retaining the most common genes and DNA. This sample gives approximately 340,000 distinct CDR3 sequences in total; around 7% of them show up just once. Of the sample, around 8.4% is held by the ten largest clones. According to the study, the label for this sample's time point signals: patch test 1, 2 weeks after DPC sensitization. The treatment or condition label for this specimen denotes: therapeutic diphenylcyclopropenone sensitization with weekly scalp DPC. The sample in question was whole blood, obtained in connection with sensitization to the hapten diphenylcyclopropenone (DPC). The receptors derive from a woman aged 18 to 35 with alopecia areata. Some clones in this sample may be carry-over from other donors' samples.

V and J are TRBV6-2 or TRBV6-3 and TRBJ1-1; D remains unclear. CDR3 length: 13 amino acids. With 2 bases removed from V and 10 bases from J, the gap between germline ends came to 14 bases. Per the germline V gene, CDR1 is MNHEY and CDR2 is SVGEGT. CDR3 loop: CASSYREQAGAFF. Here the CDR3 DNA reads TGTGCCAGCAGTTACCGAGAGCAAGCGGGAGCTTTCTTT.

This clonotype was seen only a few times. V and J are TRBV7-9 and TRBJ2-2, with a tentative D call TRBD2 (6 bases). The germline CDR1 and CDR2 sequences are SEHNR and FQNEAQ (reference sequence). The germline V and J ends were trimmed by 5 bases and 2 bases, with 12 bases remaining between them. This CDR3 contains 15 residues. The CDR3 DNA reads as TGTGCCAGCAGCGGGGGGACTGAAAACACCGGGGAGCTGTTTTTT. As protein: CASSGGTENTGELFF.

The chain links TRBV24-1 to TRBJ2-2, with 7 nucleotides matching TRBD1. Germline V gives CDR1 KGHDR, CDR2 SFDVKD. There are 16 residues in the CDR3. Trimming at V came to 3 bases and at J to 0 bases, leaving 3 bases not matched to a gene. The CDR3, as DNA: TGTGCCACCAGTGATCCAGGACAGGCGAACACCGGGGAGCTGTTTTTT. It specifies CATSDPGQANTGELFF.

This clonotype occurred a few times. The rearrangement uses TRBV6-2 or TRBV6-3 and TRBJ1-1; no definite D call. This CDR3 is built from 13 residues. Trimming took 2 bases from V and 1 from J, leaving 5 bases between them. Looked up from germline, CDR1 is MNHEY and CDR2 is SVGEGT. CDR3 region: CASSYDWNTEAFF. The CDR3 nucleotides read TGTGCCAGCAGTTACGATTGGAACACTGAAGCTTTCTTT.

The CDR3 region is CAITGNSYNEQFF. CDR3 sequence (DNA): TGTGCCATTACAGGGAACTCCTACAATGAGCAGTTCTTC. The rearrangement links TRBV10-3 to TRBJ2-1; D may be TRBD1 (6 bases). This CDR3 region has 13 residues. From germline, CDR1 is ENHRY and CDR2 SYGVKD. Trimming pared 9 bases from V and 0 bases from J, leaving 9 bases between.

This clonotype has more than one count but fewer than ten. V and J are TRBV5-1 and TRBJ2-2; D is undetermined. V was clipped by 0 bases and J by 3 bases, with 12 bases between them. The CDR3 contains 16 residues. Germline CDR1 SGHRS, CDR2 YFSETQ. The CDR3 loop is CASSLAQQSYTGELFF. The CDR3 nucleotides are TGCGCCAGCAGCTTGGCCCAGCAGTCATACACCGGGGAGCTGTTTTTT.

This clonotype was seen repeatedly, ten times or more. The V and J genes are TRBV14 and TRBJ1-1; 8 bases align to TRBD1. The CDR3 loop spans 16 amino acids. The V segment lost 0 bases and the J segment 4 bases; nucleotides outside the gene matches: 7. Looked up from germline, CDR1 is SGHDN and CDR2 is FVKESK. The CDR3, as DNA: TGTGCCAGCAGCCAAGACCTTGGACAGGGAGGCACTGAAGCTTTCTTT. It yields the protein CASSQDLGQGGTEAFF.

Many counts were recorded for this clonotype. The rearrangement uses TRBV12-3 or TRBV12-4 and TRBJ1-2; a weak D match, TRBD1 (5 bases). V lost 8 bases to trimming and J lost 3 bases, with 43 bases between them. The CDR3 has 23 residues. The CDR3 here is CASQFLHQPFEHSRVFGDYGYTF. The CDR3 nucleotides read TGTGCCAGCCAGTTCCTCCACCAACCTTTCGAGCATAGCAGGGTATTTGGGGACTATGGCTACACCTTC.

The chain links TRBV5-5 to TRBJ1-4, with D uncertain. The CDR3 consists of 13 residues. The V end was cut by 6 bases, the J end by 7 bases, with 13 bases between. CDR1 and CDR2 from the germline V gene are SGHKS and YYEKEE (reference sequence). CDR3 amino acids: CASTLSVSEKLFF. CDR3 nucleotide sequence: TGTGCCAGCACCCTCTCGGTTTCTGAAAAACTGTTTTTT.

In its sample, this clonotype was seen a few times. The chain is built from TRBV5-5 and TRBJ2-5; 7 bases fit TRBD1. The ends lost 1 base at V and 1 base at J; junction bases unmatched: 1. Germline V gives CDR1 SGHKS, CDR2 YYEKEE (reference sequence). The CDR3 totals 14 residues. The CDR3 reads CASSLKGAQETQYF. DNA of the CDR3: TGTGCCAGCAGCTTGAAGGGGGCCCAAGAGACCCAGTACTTC. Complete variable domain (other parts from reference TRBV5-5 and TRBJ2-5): DAGVTQSPTHLIKTRGQQVTLRCSPISGHKSVSWYQQVLGQGPQFIFQYYEKEERGRGNFPDRFSARQFPNYSSELNVNALLLGDSALYLCASSLKGAQETQYFGPGTRLLVL.

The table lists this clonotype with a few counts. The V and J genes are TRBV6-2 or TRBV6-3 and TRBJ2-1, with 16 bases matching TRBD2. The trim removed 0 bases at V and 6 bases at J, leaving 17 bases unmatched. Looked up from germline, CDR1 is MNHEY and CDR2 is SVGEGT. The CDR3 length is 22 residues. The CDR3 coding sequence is TGTGCCAGCAGTTACTCGACGGGACCGGGACTAGCGGGGGGGCCGGTTTCCAATGAGCAGTTCTTC. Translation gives CASSYSTGPGLAGGPVSNEQFF.